Described below is a single T cell receptor (beta chain) sequence and its context. The antigen remains undetermined. This record belongs to a study of cytomegalovirus exposure and HLA in healthy donors. Study outcomes and limitations: TRBV6-2, TRBV6-3 and other indistinguishable V segments were excluded. Specificity for CMV antigens was confirmed in vitro for three of the CMV-associated chains.

It was with 60 Vbeta and 13 Jbeta primers that the PCR ran. Sequenced by immunoSEQ multiplex PCR; TCRdb stores in-frame clones only, minus some. Of 95,000 to 150,000 clones listed, around three quarters are singletons. The CDR3 contains 14 residues. Germline CDR1 and CDR2: PRHDT and FYEKMQ (reference sequence). The V and J ends lost 2 bases and 6 bases, in that order; junction bases with no gene match: 4. Donors consisted of healthy bone marrow donors. The clonotype was recovered from a woman aged 35 to 49 in good health and CMV-seropositive. Sequencing was carried out using PBMCs. The V gene is TRBV13, the J gene TRBJ2-4; TRBD1 agrees at 7 bases. CDR3 nucleotides: TGTGCCAGCAGCTTAAGGGGGCCCGGAAACATTCAGTACTTC. It yields the protein CASSLRGPGNIQYF.